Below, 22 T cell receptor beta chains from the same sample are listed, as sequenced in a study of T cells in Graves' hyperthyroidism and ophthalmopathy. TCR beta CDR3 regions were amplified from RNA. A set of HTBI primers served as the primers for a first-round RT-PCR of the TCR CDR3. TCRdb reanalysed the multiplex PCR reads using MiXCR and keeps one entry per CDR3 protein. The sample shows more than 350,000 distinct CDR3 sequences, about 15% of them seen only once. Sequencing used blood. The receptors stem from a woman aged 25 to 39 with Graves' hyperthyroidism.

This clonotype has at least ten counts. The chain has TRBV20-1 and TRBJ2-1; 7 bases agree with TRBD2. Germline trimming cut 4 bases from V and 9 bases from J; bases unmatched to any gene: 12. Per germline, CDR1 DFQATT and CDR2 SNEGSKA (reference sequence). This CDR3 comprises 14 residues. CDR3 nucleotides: TGCAGTGCTATCAAAGTGGGAGGGTCTGGTGAGCAGTTCTTC. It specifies CSAIKVGGSGEQFF.

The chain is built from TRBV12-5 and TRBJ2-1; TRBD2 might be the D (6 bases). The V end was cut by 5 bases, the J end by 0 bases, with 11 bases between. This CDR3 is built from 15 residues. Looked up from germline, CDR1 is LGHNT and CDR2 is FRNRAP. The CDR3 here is CASGPGLISYNEQFF. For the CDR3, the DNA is TGTGCTAGTGGTCCGGGACTCATCTCCTACAATGAGCAGTTCTTC.

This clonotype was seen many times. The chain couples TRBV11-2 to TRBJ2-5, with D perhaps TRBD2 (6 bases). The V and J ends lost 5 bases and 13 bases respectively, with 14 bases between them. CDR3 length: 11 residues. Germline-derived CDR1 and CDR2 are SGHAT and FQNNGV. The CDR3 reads CASSDGGNGYF. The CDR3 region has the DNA TGTGCCAGCAGCGACGGGGGTAATGGGTACTTC. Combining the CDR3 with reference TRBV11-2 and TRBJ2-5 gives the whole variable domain EAGVAQSPRYKIIEKRQSVAFWCNPISGHATLYWYQQILGQGPKLLIQFQNNGVVDDSQLPKDRFSAERLKGVDSTLKIQPAKLEDSAVYLCASSDGGNGYFGPGTRLLVL.

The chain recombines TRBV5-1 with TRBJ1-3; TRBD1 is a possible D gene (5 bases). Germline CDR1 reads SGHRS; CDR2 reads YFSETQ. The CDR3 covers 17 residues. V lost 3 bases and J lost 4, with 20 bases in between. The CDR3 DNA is TGCGCCAGCAGCTGGGGTCGGGGCTCCCATCTCGGAAACACCATATATTTT. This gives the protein CASSWGRGSHLGNTIYF.

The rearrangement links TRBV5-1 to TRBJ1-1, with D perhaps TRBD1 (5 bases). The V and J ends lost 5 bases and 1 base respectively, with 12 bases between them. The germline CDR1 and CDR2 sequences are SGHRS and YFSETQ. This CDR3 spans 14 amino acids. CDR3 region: CASSTGPENTEAFF. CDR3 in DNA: TGCGCCAGCAGTACAGGCCCGGAGAACACTGAAGCTTTCTTT.

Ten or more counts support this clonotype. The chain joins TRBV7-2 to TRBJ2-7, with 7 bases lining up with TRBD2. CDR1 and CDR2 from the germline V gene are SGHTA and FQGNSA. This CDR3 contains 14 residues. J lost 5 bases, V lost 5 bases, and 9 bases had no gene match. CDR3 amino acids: CASSPWEGDHEQYF. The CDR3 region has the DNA TGTGCCAGCAGCCCCTGGGAGGGAGACCACGAGCAGTACTTC.

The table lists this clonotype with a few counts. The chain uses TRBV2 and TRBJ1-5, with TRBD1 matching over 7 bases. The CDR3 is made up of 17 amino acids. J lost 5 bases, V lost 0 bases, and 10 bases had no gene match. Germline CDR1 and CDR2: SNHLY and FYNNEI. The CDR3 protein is CASSEAGLGRGDQPQHF. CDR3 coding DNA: TGTGCCAGCAGTGAAGCGGGGCTTGGCAGGGGGGATCAGCCCCAGCATTTT.

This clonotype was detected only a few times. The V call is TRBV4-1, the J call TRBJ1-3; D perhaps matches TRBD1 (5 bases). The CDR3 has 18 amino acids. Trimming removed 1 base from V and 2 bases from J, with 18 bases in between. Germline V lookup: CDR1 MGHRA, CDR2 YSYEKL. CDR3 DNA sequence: TGCGCCAGCAGCCAAGGGGGCACCGGGACGTATGCTGGAAACACCATATATTTT. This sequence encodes CASSQGGTGTYAGNTIYF.

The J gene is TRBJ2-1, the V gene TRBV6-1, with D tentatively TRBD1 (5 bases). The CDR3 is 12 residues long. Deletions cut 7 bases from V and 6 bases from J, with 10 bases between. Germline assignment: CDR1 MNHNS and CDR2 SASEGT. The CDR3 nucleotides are TGTGCCAGCACCTCCAGGGCCAATGAGCAGTTCTTC. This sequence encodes CASTSRANEQFF.

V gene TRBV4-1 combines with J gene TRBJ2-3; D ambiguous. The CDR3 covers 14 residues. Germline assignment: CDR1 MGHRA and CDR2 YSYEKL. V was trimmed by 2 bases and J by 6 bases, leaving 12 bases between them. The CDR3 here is CASSQFLGRDTQYF. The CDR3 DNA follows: TGCGCCAGCAGCCAATTTCTTGGAAGGGATACGCAGTATTTT.

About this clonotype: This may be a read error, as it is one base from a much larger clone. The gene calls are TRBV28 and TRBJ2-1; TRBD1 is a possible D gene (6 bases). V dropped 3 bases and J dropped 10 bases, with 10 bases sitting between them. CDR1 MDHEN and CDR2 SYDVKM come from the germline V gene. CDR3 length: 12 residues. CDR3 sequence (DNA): TGTGCCAGCAGTTTGGCGAGGGGGGAGCAGTTCTTC. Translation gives CASSLARGEQFF. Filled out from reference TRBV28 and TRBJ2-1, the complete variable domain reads DVKVTQSSRYLVKRTGEKVFLECVQDMDHENMFWYRQDPGLGLRLIYFSYDVKMKEKGDIPEGYSVSREKKERFSLILESASTNQTSMYLCASSLARGEQFFGPGTRLTVL.

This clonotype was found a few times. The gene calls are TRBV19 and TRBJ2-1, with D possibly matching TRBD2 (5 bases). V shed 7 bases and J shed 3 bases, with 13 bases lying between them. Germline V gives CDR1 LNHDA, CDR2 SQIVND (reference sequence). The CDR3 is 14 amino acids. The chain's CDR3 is CASTPAGNYNEQFF. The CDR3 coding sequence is TGTGCCAGTACCCCCGCGGGTAACTACAATGAGCAGTTCTTC.

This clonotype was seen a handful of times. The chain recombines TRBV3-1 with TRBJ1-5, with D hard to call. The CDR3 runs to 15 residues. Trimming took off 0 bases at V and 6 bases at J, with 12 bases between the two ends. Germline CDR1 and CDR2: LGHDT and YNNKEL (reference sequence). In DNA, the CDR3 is TGTGCCAGCAGCCAAGATCGGGGTGGAAGTCAGCCCCAGCATTTT. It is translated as CASSQDRGGSQPQHF.

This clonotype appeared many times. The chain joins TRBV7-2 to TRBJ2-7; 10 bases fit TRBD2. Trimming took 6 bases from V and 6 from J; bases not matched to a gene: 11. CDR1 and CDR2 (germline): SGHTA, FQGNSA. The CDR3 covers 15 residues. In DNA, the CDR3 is TGTGCCAGCAGTTCTAGCGGGAGTATTCCAACCGAGCAGTACTTC. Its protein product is CASSSSGSIPTEQYF.

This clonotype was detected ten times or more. The CDR3 protein is CASSPPTGSYHGYTF. The CDR3 DNA sequence: TGTGCCAGCTCACCACCGACAGGGTCCTACCATGGCTACACCTTC. The chain uses TRBV18 and TRBJ1-2, with 7 bases lining up with TRBD1. This CDR3 region has 15 residues. Germline lookup yields CDR1 KGHSH and CDR2 LQKENI. V lost 0 bases and J lost 6; bases outside the gene matches: 7.

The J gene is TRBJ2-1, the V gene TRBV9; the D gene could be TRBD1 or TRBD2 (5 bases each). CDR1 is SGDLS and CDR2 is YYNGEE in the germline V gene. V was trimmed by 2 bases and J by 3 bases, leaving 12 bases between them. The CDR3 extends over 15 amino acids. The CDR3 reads CASSVGVGGYNEQFF. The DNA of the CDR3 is TGTGCCAGCAGCGTGGGGGTGGGCGGCTACAATGAGCAGTTCTTC.

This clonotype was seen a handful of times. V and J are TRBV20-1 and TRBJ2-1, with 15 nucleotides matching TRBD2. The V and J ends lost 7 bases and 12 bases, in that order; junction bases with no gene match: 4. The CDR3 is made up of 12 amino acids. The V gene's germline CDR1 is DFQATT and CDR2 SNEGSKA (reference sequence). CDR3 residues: CSEGLAGGSQFF. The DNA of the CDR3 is TGCAGTGAGGGACTAGCGGGAGGCTCGCAGTTCTTC.

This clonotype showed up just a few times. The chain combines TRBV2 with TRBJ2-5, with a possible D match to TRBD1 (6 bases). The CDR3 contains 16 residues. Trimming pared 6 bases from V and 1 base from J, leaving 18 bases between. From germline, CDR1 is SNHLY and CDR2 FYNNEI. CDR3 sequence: CASSPSGVATQETQYF. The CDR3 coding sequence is TGTGCCAGCAGCCCTTCAGGGGTGGCGACCCAAGAGACCCAGTACTTC.

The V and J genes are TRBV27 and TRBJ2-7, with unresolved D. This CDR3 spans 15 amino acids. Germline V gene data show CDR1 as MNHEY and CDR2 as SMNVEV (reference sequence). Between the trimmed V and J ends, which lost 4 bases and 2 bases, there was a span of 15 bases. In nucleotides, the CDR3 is TGTGCCAGCAGTTCTTACTCCCTTGGCGCCTACGAGCAGTACTTC. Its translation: CASSSYSLGAYEQYF.

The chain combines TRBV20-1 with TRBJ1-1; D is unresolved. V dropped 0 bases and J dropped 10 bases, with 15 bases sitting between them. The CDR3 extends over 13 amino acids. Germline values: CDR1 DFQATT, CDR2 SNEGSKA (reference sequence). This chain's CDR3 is CSARERYPSLAFF. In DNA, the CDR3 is TGCAGTGCTAGAGAGAGGTATCCAAGTCTAGCTTTCTTT.

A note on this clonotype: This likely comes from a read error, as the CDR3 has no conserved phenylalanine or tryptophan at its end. CDR3 DNA: TGTGCCAGCAAAAGCTCCTCAAGTTGGGAGACCCAGTACTCC. The encoded protein is CASKSSSSWETQYS. V and J are TRBV2 and TRBJ2-5; D not certain. Between the trimmed V and J ends, which lost 7 bases and 5 bases, there was a span of 17 bases. The germline gives CDR1 SNHLY, CDR2 FYNNEI. The CDR3 covers 14 residues.

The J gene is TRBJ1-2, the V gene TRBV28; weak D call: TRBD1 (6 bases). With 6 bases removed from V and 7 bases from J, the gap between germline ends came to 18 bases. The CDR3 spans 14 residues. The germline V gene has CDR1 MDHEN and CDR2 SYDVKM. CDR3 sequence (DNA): TGTGCCAGCAGCCTAGGGCGGGACAAATCTGGCTACACCTTC. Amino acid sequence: CASSLGRDKSGYTF.